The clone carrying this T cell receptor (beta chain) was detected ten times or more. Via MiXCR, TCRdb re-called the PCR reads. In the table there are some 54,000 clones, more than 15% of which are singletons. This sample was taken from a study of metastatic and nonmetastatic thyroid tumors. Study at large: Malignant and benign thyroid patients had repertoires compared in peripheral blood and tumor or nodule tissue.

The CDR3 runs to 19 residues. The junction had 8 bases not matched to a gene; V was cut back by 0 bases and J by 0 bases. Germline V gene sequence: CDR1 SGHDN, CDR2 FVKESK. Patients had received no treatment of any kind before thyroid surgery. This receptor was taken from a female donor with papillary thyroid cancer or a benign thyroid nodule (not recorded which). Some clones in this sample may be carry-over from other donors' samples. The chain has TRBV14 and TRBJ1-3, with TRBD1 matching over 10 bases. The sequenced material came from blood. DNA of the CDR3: TGTGCCAGCAGCCAAGAAAAGACAGGGGGCCGCCGCTCTGGAAACACCATATATTTT. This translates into CASSQEKTGGRRSGNTIYF.